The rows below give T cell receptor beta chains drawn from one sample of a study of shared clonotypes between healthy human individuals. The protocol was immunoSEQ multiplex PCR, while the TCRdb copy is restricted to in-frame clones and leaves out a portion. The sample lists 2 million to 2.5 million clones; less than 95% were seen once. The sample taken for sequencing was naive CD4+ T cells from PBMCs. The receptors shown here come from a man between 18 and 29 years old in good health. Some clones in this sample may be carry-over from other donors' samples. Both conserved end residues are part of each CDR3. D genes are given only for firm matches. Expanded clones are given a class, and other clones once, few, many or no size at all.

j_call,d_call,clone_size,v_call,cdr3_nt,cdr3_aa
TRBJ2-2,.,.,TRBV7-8,TGTGCCAGCAGCTTAGCGACAGCGAACACCGGGGAGCTGTTTTTT,CASSLATANTGELFF
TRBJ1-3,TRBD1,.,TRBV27,TGTGCCAGGGTAGGGGACAGCTCTGGAAACACCATATATTTT,CARVGDSSGNTIYF
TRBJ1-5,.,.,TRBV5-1,TGCGCCAGCAGCCTCAACAGTGATCAGCCCCAGCATTTT,CASSLNSDQPQHF
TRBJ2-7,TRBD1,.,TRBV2,TGTGCCAGCATACCCGGGACAGCAACCTACGAGCAGTACTTC,CASIPGTATYEQYF
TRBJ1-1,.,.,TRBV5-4,TGTGCCAGCAGCCCAGTTGGGGGGCCTGAAGCTTTCTTT,CASSPVGGPEAFF
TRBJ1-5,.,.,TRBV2,TGTGCCAGCAGTGAGCAAAGCAATCAGCCCCAGCATTTT,CASSEQSNQPQHF
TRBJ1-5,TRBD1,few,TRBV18,TGTGCCAGCTCACGGACAGGGGGGGGAGGCAATCAGCCCCAGCATTTT,CASSRTGGGGNQPQHF
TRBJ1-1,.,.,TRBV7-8,TGTGCCAGCAGCTTAATCCCTGGCGCTGAAGCTTTCTTT,CASSLIPGAEAFF
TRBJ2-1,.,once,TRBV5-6,TGTGCCAGCGGCGGGGTAGCAGGGGTCTACAATGAGCAGTTCTTC,CASGGVAGVYNEQFF
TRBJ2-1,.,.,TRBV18,TGTGCCAGCTCACTGGGGGCCTCGGCCTACAATGAGCAGTTCTTC,CASSLGASAYNEQFF
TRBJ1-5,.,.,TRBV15,TGTGCCACCAGCAGAGATACGCCGGATCAGCCCCAGCATTTT,CATSRDTPDQPQHF
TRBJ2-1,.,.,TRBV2,TGTGCCAGCACGGCGGACCGCTCCTACAATGAGCAGTTCTTC,CASTADRSYNEQFF
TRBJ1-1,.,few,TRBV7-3,TGTGCCAGCAGCTTGGAGATGAACACTGAAGCTTTCTTT,CASSLEMNTEAFF
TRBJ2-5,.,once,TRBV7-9,TGTGCCAGCAGCTTGGAGCCCGCAGGGGTTGGGACCCAGTACTTC,CASSLEPAGVGTQYF
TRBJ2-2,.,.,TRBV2,TGTGCCAGCAGTGTTGACAGCCTGAGGAACACCGGGGAGCTGTTTTTT,CASSVDSLRNTGELFF
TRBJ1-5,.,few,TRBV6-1,TGTGCCAGCAGTGAGAGAGGGGCGGGCAATCAGCCCCAGCATTTT,CASSERGAGNQPQHF
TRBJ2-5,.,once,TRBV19,TGTGCCAGTAGTGCCCGGCCCGGCGGGGAGGAGACCCAGTACTTC,CASSARPGGEETQYF
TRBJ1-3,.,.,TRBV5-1,TGCGCCAGCAGCCCCCTTACCTTACTTACAGGGAACTCTGGAAACACCATATATTTT,CASSPLTLLTGNSGNTIYF
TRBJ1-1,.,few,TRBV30,TGTGCCTGGAGTGTAGGGCAGAGTGCTTTCTTT,CAWSVGQSAFF
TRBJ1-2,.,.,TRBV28,TGTGCCAGCAGTTTAGGCTCCTATGGCTACACCTTC,CASSLGSYGYTF
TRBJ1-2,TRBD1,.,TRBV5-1,TGCGCCAGCAGCCCAGGGGACAGCGCCAGTAACTATGGCTACACCTTC,CASSPGDSASNYGYTF
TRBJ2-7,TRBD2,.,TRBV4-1,TGCGCCAGCAGCCAAGGCGTACTAGCGGCTACCTACGAGCAGTACTTC,CASSQGVLAATYEQYF
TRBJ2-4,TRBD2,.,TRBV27,TGTGCCAGCAGTTGGGGGAGGGGATTGCCGAAAAACATTCAGTACTTC,CASSWGRGLPKNIQYF
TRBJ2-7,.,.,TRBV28,TGTGCCAGCAGCCCCAGGGGGGGAGTTTACTACGAGCAGTACTTC,CASSPRGGVYYEQYF
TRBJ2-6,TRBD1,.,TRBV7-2,TGTGCCAGCAGCTTGACAGGGTCTGGGGCCAACGTCCTGACTTTC,CASSLTGSGANVLTF
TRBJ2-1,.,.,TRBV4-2,TGTGCCAGCAGCCAAGATCTTCTAGGCAGCTCCTACAATGAGCAGTTCTTC,CASSQDLLGSSYNEQFF
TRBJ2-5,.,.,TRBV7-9,TGTGCCAGCAGCCCCCTGGGAGACTCCCGGGGAGCCCAGTACTTC,CASSPLGDSRGAQYF
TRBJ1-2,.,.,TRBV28,TGTGCCAGCAGTTTGATTGAGGCCGGCGGCTATGGCTACACCTTC,CASSLIEAGGYGYTF
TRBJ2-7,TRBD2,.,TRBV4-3,TGCGCCAGCAGCCAAGGGGCTAGCGGGAGTGGCGGCTACGAGCAGTACTTC,CASSQGASGSGGYEQYF
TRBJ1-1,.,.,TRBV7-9,TGTGCCAGCAGCTTAACCGGGGGCTTAAAGGGGACTGAAGCTTTCTTT,CASSLTGGLKGTEAFF
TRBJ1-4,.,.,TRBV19,TGTGCCGTTAAGGGGGGGCGGATAACTAATGAAAAACTGTTTTTT,CAVKGGRITNEKLFF
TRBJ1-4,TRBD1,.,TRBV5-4,TGTGCCAGCAGTATGGGAGGGGGCCTGCCTAATGAAAAACTGTTTTTT,CASSMGGGLPNEKLFF
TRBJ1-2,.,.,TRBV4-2,TGTGCCAGCAGCCAAGGGGGTAACTATGGCTACACCTTC,CASSQGGNYGYTF
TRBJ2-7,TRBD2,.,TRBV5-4,TGTGCCAGCAGCTTGGGGGGGAGGGCCGACGAGCAGTACTTC,CASSLGGRADEQYF
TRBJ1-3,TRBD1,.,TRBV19,TGTGCCAGTAGGACCCGGACAGGGGGAAACACCATATATTTT,CASRTRTGGNTIYF
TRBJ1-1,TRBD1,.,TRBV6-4,TGTGCCAGCAGGGGACAGCAGAACACTGAAGCTTTCTTT,CASRGQQNTEAFF
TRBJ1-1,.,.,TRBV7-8,TGTGCCAGCAGCTTACCTGGAGGGGGGTCCTCTGAAGCTTTCTTT,CASSLPGGGSSEAFF